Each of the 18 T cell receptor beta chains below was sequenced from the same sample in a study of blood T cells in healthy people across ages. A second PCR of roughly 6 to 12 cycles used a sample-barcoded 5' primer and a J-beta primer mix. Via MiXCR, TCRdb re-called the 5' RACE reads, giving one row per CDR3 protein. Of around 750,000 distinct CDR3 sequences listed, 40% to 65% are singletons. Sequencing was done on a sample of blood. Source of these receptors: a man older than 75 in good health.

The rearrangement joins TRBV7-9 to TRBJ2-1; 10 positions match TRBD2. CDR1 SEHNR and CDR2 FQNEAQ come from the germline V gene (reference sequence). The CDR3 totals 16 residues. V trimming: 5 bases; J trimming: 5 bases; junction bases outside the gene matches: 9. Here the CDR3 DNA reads TGTGCCAGCAGCCCACAGAGGCTAGCGGGGGACAATGAGCAGTTCTTC. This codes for CASSPQRLAGDNEQFF.

The CDR3 region has the DNA TGCAGTGCTAGAGATCGGTTGTACAATGAGCAGTTCTTC. This sequence encodes CSARDRLYNEQFF. The chain couples TRBV20-1 to TRBJ2-1; D not certain. The length of the CDR3 is 13 residues. CDR1 is DFQATT and CDR2 is SNEGSKA in the germline V gene (reference sequence). Trimming removed 0 bases at V and 4 bases at J, with 7 bases between.

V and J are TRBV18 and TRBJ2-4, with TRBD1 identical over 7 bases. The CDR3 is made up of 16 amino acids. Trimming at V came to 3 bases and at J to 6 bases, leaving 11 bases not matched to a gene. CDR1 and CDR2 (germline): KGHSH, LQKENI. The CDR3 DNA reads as TGTGCCAGCTCACCCGTACGGGACAGAGGGGGAAACATTCAGTACTTC. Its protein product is CASSPVRDRGGNIQYF.

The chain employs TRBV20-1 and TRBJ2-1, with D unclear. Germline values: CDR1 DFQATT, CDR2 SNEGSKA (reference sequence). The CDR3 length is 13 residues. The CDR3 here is CSPRQDSYNEQFF. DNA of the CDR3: TGCAGCCCCCGGCAGGATTCTTACAATGAGCAGTTCTTC.

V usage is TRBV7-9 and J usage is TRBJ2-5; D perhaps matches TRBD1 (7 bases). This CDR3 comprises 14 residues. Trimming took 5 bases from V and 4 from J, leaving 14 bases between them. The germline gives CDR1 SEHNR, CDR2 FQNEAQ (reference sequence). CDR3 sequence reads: CASSEYRGGETQYF. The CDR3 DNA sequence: TGTGCCAGCAGCGAATACAGGGGAGGAGAGACCCAGTACTTC.

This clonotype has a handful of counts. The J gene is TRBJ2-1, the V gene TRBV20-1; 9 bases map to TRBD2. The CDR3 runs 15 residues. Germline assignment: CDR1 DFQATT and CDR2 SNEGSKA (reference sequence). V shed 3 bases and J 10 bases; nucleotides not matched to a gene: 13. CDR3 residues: CSASAPGTSQREQFF. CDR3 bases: TGCAGTGCTAGTGCCCCCGGGACTAGCCAACGGGAGCAGTTCTTC.

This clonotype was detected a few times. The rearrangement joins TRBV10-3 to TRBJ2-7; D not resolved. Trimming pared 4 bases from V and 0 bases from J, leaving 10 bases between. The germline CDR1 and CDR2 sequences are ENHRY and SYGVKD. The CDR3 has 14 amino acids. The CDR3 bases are TGTGCCATCAGTGCCACACTCGTCTCCTACGAGCAGTACTTC. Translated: CAISATLVSYEQYF.

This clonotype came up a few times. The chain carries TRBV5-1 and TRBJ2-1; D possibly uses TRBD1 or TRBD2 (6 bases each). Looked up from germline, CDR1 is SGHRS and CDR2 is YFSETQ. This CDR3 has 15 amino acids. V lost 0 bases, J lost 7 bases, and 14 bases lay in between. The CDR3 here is CASSLEGGSWNEQFF. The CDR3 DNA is TGCGCCAGCAGCTTGGAGGGGGGATCATGGAATGAGCAGTTCTTC. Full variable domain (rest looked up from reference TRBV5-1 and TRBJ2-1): KAGVTQTPRYLIKTRGQQVTLSCSPISGHRSVSWYQQTPGQGLQFLFEYFSETQRNKGNFPGRFSGRQFSNSRSEMNVSTLELGDSALYLCASSLEGGSWNEQFFGPGTRLTVL.

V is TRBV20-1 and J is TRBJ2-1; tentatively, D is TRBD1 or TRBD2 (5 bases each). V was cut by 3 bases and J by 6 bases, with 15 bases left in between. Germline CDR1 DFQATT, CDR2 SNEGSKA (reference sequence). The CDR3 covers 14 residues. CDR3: CSASRDATGNEQFF. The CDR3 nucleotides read TGCAGTGCTAGTCGGGACGCCACCGGCAATGAGCAGTTCTTC.

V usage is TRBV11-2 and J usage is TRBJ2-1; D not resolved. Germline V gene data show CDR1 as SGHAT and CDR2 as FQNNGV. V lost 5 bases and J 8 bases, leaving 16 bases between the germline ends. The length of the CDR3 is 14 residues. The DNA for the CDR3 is TGTGCCAGCAGCCCTTCGAGAAAACGCGATGAGCAGTTCTTC. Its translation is CASSPSRKRDEQFF.

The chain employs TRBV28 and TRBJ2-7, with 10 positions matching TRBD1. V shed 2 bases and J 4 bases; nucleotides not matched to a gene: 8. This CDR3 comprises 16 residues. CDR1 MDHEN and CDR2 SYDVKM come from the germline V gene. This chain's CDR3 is CASSLATGGRIYEQYF. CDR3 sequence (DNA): TGTGCCAGCAGTTTAGCGACAGGGGGCCGCATATACGAGCAGTACTTC.

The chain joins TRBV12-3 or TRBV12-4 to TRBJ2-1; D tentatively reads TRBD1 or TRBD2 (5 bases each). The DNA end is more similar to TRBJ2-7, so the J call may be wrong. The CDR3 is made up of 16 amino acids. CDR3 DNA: TGTGCCAGCAGCCCCGGGACCCGAGAAGGGGCAGATGAGCAGTACTTC. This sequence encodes CASSPGTREGADEQYF.

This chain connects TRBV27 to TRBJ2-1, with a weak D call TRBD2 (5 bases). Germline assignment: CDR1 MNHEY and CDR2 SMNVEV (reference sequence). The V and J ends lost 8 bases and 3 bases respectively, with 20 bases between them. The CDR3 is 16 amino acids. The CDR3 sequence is CASYSGSGTIYNEQFF. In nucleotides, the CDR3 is TGTGCCAGCTATTCGGGGTCAGGCACCATCTACAATGAGCAGTTCTTC.

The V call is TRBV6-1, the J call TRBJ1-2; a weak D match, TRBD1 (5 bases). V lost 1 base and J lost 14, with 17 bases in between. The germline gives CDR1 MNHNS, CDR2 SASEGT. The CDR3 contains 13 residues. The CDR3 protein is CASSEGDVSGCTF. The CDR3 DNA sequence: TGTGCCAGCAGTGAAGGGGACGTTTCTGGCTGTACCTTC.

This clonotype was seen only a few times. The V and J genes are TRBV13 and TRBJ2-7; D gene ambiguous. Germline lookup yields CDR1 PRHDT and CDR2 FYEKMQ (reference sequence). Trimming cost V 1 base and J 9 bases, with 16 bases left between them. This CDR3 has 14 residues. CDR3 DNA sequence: TGTGCCAGCAGCTTAGTGGAGATAGGGCTGGTGCAGTACTTC. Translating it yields CASSLVEIGLVQYF.

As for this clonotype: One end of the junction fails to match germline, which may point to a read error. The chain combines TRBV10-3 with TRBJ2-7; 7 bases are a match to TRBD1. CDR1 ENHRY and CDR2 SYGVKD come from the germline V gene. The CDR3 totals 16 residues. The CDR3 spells CTIRGPQTGIHYEQYF. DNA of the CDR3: TGTACCATCCGGGGCCCCCAGACAGGGATTCACTACGAGCAGTACTTC.

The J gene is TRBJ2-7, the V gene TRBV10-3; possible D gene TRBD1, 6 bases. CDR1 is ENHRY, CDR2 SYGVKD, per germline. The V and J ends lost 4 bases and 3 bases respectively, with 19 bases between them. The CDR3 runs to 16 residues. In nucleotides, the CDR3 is TGTGCCATCAGTGTGCCGGGCCAGGGGACCGACTACGAGCAGTACTTC. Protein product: CAISVPGQGTDYEQYF.

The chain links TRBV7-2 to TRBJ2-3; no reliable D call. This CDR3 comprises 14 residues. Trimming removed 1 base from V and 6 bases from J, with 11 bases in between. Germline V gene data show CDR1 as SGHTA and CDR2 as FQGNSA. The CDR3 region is CASSLGSSFDTQYF. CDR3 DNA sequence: TGTGCCAGCAGCTTAGGCTCCTCATTTGATACGCAGTATTTT.